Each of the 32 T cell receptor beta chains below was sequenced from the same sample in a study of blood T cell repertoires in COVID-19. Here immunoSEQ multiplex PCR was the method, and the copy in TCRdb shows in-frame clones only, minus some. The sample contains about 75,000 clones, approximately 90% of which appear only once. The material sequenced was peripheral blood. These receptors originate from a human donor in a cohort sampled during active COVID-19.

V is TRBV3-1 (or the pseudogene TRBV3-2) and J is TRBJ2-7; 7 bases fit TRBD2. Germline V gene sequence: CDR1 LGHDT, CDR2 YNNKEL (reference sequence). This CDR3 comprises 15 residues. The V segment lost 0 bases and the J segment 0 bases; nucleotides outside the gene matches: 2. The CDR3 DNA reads TGTGCCAGCAGCCAAGATGGGGGGGTCTCCTACGAGCAGTACTTC. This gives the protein CASSQDGGVSYEQYF.

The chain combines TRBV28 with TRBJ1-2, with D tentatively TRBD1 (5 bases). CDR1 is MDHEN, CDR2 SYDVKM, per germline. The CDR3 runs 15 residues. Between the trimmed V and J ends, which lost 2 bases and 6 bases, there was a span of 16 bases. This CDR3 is CASSLTPGRGDGYTF. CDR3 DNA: TGTGCCAGCAGTTTAACCCCAGGGAGGGGAGATGGCTACACCTTC.

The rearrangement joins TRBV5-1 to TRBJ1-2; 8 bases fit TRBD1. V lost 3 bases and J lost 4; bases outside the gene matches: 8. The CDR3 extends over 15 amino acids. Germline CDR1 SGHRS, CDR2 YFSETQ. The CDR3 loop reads CASSSSDRVPYGYTF. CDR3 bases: TGCGCCAGCAGCTCCTCGGACAGGGTCCCCTATGGCTACACCTTC.

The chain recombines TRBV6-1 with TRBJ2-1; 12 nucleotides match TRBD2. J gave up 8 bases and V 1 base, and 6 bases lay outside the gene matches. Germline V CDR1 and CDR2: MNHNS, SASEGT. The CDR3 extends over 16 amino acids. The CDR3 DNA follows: TGTGCCAGCAGTGAAGGGACTAGCGGGATTGGTGATGAGCAGTTCTTC. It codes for CASSEGTSGIGDEQFF.

CDR3 DNA sequence: TGTGCCAGCAGCTTAGAGCTAGCGGGGAACACCGGGGAGCTGTTTTTT. Amino acids: CASSLELAGNTGELFF. The chain uses TRBV11-2 and TRBJ2-2; TRBD2 aligns across 8 bases. CDR3 length: 16 residues. Germline assignment: CDR1 SGHAT and CDR2 FQNNGV. Trimming took 0 bases from V and 1 from J; bases not matched to a gene: 1.

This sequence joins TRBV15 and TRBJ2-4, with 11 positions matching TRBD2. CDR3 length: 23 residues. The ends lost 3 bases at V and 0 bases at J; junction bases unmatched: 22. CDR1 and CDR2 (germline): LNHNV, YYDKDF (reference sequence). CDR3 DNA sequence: TGTGCCACCAGCAGCCCGACTAGCGGGGTTGGGGGCACGTCACAAGAAGCCAAAAACATTCAGTACTTC. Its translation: CATSSPTSGVGGTSQEAKNIQYF.

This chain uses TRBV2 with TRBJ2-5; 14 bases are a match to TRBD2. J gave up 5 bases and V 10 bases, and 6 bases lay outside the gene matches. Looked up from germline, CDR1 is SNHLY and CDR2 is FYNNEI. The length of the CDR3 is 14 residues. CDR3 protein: CATRLAGGLETQYF. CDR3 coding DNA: TGTGCCACCAGACTAGCGGGGGGGCTGGAGACCCAGTACTTC.

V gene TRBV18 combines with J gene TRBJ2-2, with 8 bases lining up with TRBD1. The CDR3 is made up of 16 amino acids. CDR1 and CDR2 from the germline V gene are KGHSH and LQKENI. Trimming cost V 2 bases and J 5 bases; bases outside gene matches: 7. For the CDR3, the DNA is TGTGCCAGCTCACCATCGCTGACAGGGGAAACCGGGGAGCTGTTTTTT. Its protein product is CASSPSLTGETGELFF.

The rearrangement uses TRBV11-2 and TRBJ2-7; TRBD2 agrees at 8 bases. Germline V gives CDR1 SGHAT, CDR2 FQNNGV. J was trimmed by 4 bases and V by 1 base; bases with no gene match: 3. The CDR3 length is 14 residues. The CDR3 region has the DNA TGTGCCAGCAGCTTAGCGGGAGGGCCATACGAGCAGTACTTC. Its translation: CASSLAGGPYEQYF. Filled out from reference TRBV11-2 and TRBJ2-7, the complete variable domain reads EAGVAQSPRYKIIEKRQSVAFWCNPISGHATLYWYQQILGQGPKLLIQFQNNGVVDDSQLPKDRFSAERLKGVDSTLKIQPAKLEDSAVYLCASSLAGGPYEQYFGPGTRLTVT.

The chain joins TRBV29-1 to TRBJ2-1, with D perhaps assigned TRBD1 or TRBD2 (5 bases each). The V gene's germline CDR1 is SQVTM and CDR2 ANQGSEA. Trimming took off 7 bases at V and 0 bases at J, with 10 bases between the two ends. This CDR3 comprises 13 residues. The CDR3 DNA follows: TGCAGCGGGGGGATCAGCTCCTACAATGAGCAGTTCTTC. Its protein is CSGGISSYNEQFF.

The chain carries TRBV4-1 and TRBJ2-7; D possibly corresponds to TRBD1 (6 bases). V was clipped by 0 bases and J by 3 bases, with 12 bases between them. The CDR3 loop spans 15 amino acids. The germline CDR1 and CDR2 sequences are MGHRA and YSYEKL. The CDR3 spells CASSQERGTNYEQYF. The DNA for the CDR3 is TGCGCCAGCAGCCAAGAGAGGGGGACAAACTACGAGCAGTACTTC.

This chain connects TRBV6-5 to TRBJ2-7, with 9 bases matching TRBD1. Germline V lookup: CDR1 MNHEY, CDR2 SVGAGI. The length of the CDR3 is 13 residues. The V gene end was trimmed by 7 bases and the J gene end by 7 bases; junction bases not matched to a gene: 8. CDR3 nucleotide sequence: TGTGCCAGCAACCGGGACAGGGTGAGTGAGCAGTACTTC. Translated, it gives CASNRDRVSEQYF.

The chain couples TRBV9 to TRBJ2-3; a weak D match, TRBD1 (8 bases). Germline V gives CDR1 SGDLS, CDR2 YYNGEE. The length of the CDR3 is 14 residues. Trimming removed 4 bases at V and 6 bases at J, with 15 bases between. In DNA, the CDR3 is TGTGCCAGCAGCCCCCCACAGGGGGGGGATACGCAGTATTTT. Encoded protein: CASSPPQGGDTQYF.

The CDR3 nucleotides read TGTGCCAGCAGTTTTGGGACACGGGGAATGGGACAAGAGACCCAGTACTTC. Protein product: CASSFGTRGMGQETQYF. This chain uses TRBV28 with TRBJ2-5, with D perhaps matching TRBD1 (6 bases). The CDR3 is made up of 17 amino acids. CDR1 and CDR2 (germline): MDHEN, SYDVKM. V shed 3 bases and J shed 2 bases, with 19 bases lying between them.

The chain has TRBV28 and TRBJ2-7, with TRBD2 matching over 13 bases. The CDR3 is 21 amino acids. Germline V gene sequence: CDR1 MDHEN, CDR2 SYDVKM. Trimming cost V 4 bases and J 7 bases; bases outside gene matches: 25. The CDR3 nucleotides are TGTGCCAGCAGTTGGCGTCAGTATTCTCGTTCGGGACTAGCGGGACGAGGGGAGCAGTACTTC. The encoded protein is CASSWRQYSRSGLAGRGEQYF.

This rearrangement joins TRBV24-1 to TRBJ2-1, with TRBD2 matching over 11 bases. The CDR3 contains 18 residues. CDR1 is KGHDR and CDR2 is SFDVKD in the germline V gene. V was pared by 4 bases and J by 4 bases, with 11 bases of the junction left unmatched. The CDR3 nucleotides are TGTGCCACCAGTGACCGAAGATTAGCGGGAGGGCGTTACAATGAGCAGTTCTTC. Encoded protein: CATSDRRLAGGRYNEQFF.

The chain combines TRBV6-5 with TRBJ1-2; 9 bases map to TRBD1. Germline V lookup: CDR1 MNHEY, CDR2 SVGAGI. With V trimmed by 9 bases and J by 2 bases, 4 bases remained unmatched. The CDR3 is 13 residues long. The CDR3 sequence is CASRQGGNYGYTF. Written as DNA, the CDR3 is TGTGCCAGTAGACAGGGGGGAAACTATGGCTACACCTTC.

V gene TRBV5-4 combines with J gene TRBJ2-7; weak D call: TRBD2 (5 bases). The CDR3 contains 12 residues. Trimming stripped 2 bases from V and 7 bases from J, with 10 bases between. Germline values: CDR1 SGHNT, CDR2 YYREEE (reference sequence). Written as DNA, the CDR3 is TGTGCCAGCAGCTTCCGCGGGCGGGAGCAGTACTTC. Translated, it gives CASSFRGREQYF.

For the CDR3, the DNA is TGCGCCAGCAGCTCACAGGGGACCAAAGAGACCCAGTACTTC. Translated, it gives CASSSQGTKETQYF. The chain couples TRBV5-1 to TRBJ2-5, with TRBD1 matching 7 bases. With 3 bases clipped from V and 3 bases from J, the junction kept 5 bases outside the gene matches. The CDR3 runs to 14 residues. Germline-derived CDR1 and CDR2 are SGHRS and YFSETQ.

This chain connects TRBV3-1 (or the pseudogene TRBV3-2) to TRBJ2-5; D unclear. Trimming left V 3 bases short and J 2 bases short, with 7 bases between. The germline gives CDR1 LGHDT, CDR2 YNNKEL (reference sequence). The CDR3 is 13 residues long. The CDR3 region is CASSHEPQETQYF. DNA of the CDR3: TGTGCCAGCAGCCACGAGCCACAAGAGACCCAGTACTTC.

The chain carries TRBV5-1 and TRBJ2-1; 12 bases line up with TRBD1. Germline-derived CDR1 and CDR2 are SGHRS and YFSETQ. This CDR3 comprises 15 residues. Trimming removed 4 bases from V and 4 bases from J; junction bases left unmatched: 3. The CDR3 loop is CASSQGQGAYNEQFF. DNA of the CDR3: TGCGCCAGCAGCCAGGGACAGGGGGCTTACAATGAGCAGTTCTTC.

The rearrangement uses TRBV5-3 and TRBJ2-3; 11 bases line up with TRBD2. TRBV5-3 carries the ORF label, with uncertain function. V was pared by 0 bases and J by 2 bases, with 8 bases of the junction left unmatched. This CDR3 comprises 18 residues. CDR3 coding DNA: TGTGCCAGAAGCTTGGGTCTAGCGGGGGGCACCCCCACAGATACGCAGTATTTT. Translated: CARSLGLAGGTPTDTQYF.

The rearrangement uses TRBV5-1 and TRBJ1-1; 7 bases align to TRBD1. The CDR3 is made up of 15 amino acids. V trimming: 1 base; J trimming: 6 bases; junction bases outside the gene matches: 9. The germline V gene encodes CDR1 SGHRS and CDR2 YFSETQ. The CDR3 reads CASSLLDGQAPEAFF. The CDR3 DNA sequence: TGCGCCAGCAGCTTGTTGGATGGACAGGCACCTGAAGCTTTCTTT.

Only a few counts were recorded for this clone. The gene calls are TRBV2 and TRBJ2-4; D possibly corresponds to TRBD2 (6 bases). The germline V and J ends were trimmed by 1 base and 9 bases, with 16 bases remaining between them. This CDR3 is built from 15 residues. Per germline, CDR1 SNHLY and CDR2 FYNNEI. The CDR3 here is CASSEVRDDVSIQYF. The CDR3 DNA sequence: TGTGCCAGCAGTGAAGTGCGGGACGATGTTAGCATTCAGTACTTC.

CDR3 bases: TGTGCCAGCAGCCAAGTTATGACAGGGGGGAGGGAGACCCAGTACTTC. Its translation: CASSQVMTGGRETQYF. This chain links TRBV3-1 (or the pseudogene TRBV3-2) with TRBJ2-5; 9 bases map to TRBD1. Germline-derived CDR1 and CDR2 are LGHDT and YNNKEL (reference sequence). This CDR3 is 16 amino acids long. V shed 1 base and J 5 bases; nucleotides not matched to a gene: 8.

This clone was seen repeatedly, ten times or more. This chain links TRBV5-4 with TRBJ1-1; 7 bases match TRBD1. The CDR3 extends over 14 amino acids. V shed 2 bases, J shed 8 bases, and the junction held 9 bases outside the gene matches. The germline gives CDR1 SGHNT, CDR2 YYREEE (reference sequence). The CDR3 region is CASSLQGTDWEAFF. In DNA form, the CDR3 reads TGTGCCAGCAGCTTACAGGGGACCGATTGGGAAGCTTTCTTT.

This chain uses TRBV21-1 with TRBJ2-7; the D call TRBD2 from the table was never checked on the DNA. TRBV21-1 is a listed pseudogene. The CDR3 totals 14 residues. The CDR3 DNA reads TGTGCCAGCAGAAAAAGGACGGGATGCTACGAGCAGTACTTC. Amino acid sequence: CASRKRTGCYEQYF.

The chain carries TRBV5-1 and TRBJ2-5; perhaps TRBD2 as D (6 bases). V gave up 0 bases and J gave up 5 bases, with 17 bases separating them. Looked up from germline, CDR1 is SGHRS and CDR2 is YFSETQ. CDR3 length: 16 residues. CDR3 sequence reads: CASSLGEDLEGETQYF. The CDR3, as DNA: TGCGCCAGCAGCTTGGGCGAGGACCTGGAGGGGGAGACCCAGTACTTC.

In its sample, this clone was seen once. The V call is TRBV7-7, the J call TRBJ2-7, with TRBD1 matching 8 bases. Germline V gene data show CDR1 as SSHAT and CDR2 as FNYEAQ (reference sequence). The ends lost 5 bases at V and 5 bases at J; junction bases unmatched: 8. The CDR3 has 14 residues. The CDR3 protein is CASSRGQGGHEQYF. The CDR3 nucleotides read TGTGCCAGCAGCCGCGGACAGGGTGGCCACGAGCAGTACTTC. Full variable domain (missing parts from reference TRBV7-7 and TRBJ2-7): GAGVSQSPRYKVTKRGQDVTLRCDPISSHATLYWYQQALGQGPEFLTYFNYEAQPDKSGLPSDRFSAERPEGSISTLTIQRTEQRDSAMYRCASSRGQGGHEQYFGPGTRLTVT.

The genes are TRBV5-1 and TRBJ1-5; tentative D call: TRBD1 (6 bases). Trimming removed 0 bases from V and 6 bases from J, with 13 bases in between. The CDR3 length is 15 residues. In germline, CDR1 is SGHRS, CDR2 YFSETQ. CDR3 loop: CASSLDGGSIQPQHF. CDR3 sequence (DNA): TGCGCCAGCAGCTTGGATGGGGGCTCGATTCAGCCCCAGCATTTT.

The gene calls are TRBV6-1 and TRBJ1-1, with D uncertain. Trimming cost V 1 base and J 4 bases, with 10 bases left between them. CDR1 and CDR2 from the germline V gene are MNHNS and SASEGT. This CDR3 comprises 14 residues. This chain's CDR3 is CASSEVLTGTEAFF. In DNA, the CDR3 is TGTGCCAGCAGTGAAGTTTTGACGGGCACTGAAGCTTTCTTT.

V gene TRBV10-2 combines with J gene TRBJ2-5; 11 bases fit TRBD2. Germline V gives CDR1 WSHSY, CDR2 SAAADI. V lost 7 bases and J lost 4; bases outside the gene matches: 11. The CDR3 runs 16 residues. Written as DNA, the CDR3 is TGCGCCAGCATGGGTTCCATAGCGGGGGGGTCAGAGACCCAGTACTTC. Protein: CASMGSIAGGSETQYF.